Listed below are T cell receptor beta chains from one sample, sequenced in a study of regulatory T cells in long-lasting Graves disease. TCRdb fed the multiplex PCR reads into MiXCR, producing one record per CDR3 protein. The repertoire holds fewer than 600,000 distinct CDR3 sequences, 20% to 25% seen once, with roughly 14% in the top ten. Specimen: peripheral blood mononuclear cells (PBMCs), collected when the disease was refractory, from a patient treated with antithyroid drugs. All receptors derive from a female donor with Graves disease. Both conserved end residues are part of each CDR3.

j_call | v_call | cdr3_aa
TRBJ1-2 | TRBV7-2 | CASSYGARGGSGYTF
TRBJ2-5 | TRBV12-3/TRBV12-4 | CASRPSGGAEETQYF
TRBJ1-2 | TRBV7-2 | CASSLSDSNPNYGYTF
TRBJ2-5 | TRBV7-2 | CASSFSGGGETQYF
TRBJ1-2 | TRBV3-1 | CASSPRGSGYTF
TRBJ1-4 | TRBV30 | CAWSSPGQSVEKLFF
TRBJ1-2 | TRBV29-1 | CSVELLGGANYGYTF
TRBJ2-7 | TRBV7-9 | CASSRGGEGPFNYEQYF
TRBJ1-4 | TRBV7-8 | CASSLGTREGKLFF
TRBJ2-7 | TRBV7-2 | CASSLERSFTGEYF
TRBJ2-5 | TRBV15 | CATSRAQQETQYF
TRBJ2-5 | TRBV12-3/TRBV12-4 | CASSFDGDRTQYF
TRBJ2-5 | TRBV5-4 | CASSLRTQETQYF
TRBJ1-2 | TRBV28 | CASSLRGLYGYTF
TRBJ2-7 | TRBV2 | CASRGGSVSYEQYF
TRBJ2-7 | TRBV13 | CASSFVGEGPPYEQYF
TRBJ1-2 | TRBV7-9 | CASSAGGTAVSYGYTF
TRBJ2-7 | TRBV9 | CASSDGRSYEQYF
TRBJ1-4 | TRBV7-2 | CASSLAGLANEKLFF
TRBJ1-1 | TRBV7-9 | CASSPSGGANTEAFF
TRBJ1-4 | TRBV7-8 | CASSLFGQGARVDEKLFF
TRBJ1-1 | TRBV19 | CASGGATEAFF
TRBJ2-7 | TRBV7-2 | CASSITFRGARGEQYF
TRBJ1-1 | TRBV7-2 | CASSLALGGMNTEAFF
TRBJ2-2 | TRBV6-2/TRBV6-3 | CASSYATAGVGITGELFF
TRBJ2-1 | TRBV7-3 | CASSLRANEQFF
TRBJ2-5 | TRBV9 | CASSVGGGVSETQYF
TRBJ2-7 | TRBV28 | CASSLTGSSSYEQYF
TRBJ2-4 | TRBV25-1 | CASSGKGSKKNIQYF
TRBJ1-4 | TRBV28 | CASGGGFSEKLFF
TRBJ2-2 | TRBV11-2 | CASSLGGGQQPGELFF
TRBJ2-3 | TRBV20-1 | CSALAGAYFTDTQYF
TRBJ1-1 | TRBV27 | CASSPYGREYTEAFF
TRBJ2-7 | TRBV7-6 | CASSPGAILEQYF
TRBJ1-6 | TRBV29-1 | CSVRGDRNSPLHF